This is a list of T cell receptor beta chains from one sample in a study of cytomegalovirus exposure and HLA in healthy donors. Produced via immunoSEQ multiplex PCR; TCRdb's table is partial and in-frame only. Of about 97,000 clones listed, roughly 94% were seen once; the top ten hold roughly 0.9%. Sequencing was performed on PBMCs. These receptor sequences come from a woman between 18 and 29 years old in good health and CMV-seronegative. CDR3s include the opening cysteine and the closing phenylalanine or tryptophan. A D gene is named only where the DNA matches it firmly. Size tells how often a clone was seen (once, few, many) or the class of an expanded clone, and some rows leave it out.

size,J,D,V,CDR3,DNA
once,TRBJ2-7,TRBD2,TRBV2,CARQSGSESYEQYF,TGTGCCAGACAAAGCGGGAGTGAATCCTACGAGCAGTACTTC
NA,TRBJ2-1,TRBD1,TRBV7-6,CASSQTGQGNNEQFF,TGTGCCAGCAGTCAGACGGGACAGGGTAACAATGAGCAGTTCTTC
NA,TRBJ2-7,NA,TRBV6-6,CASSYGTGLSYEQYF,TGTGCCAGCAGCTATGGAACAGGTTTAAGCTACGAGCAGTACTTC
once,TRBJ2-4,NA,TRBV5-1,CASSLAVAKNIQYF,TGCGCCAGCAGCTTGGCGGTAGCCAAAAACATTCAGTACTTC
NA,TRBJ2-7,TRBD2,TRBV29-1,CSVGSSGRAYEQYF,TGCAGCGTTGGATCAAGCGGGAGGGCCTACGAGCAGTACTTC
NA,TRBJ2-5,TRBD2,TRBV4-3,CASSQGLAGGETQYF,TGCGCCAGCAGCCAAGGACTAGCGGGGGGGGAGACCCAGTACTTC
NA,TRBJ1-2,TRBD1,TRBV29-1,CSAELTPGQATAGYTF,TGCAGCGCTGAATTGACCCCGGGACAGGCAACTGCTGGCTACACCTTC
NA,TRBJ2-1,NA,TRBV14,CASSPRGTQLYNEQFF,TGTGCCAGCAGCCCGAGAGGGACTCAGCTTTACAATGAGCAGTTCTTC
NA,TRBJ1-3,TRBD1,TRBV7-9,CASSSTTGISGNTIYF,TGTGCCAGCAGCTCCACGACAGGGATATCTGGAAACACCATATATTTT
NA,TRBJ1-3,NA,TRBV7-8,CASSLRGPSGNTIYF,TGTGCCAGCAGCTTAAGAGGCCCCTCTGGAAACACCATATATTTT
NA,TRBJ2-7,TRBD1,TRBV27,CASQAATGASYEQYF,TGTGCCAGCCAAGCGGCGACAGGGGCCTCCTACGAGCAGTACTTC
NA,TRBJ1-2,NA,TRBV5-1,CASSLAGIYGYTF,TGCGCCAGCAGCTTGGCGGGGATTTATGGCTACACCTTC
few,TRBJ1-1,NA,TRBV27,CASRAAGLTNTEAFF,TGTGCCAGCAGGGCAGCGGGACTTACGAACACTGAAGCTTTCTTT
NA,TRBJ1-1,NA,TRBV7-9,CASSFAGMGNTEAFF,TGTGCCAGCAGCTTTGCGGGGATGGGAAACACTGAAGCTTTCTTT
NA,TRBJ1-1,TRBD1,TRBV7-9,CASRPTGDTEAFF,TGTGCCAGCAGACCTACAGGGGACACTGAAGCTTTCTTT
NA,TRBJ1-3,NA,TRBV30,CAWSDSGNTIYF,TGTGCCTGGAGTGACAGTGGAAACACCATATATTTT
NA,TRBJ1-1,TRBD1,TRBV6-5,CASSTGVGTEAFF,TGTGCCAGCAGTACAGGGGTAGGAACTGAAGCTTTCTTT
NA,TRBJ1-2,NA,TRBV27,CASSFNAYGYTF,TGTGCCAGCAGCTTCAACGCGTATGGCTACACCTTC
NA,TRBJ1-2,NA,TRBV9,CASSVAGRLNYGYTF,TGTGCCAGCAGCGTAGCAGGCCGACTAAACTATGGCTACACCTTC
NA,TRBJ1-5,NA,TRBV6-6,CASSYSERNQPQHF,TGTGCCAGCAGTTACTCGGAGAGGAATCAGCCCCAGCATTTT
NA,TRBJ1-1,NA,TRBV29-1,CSVAKTVNTEAFF,TGCAGCGTTGCGAAGACAGTGAACACTGAAGCTTTCTTT
NA,TRBJ2-3,TRBD2,TRBV5-1,CASSALAGADTQYF,TGCGCCAGCAGCGCACTAGCGGGAGCTGATACGCAGTATTTT
NA,TRBJ2-5,TRBD2,TRBV29-1,CSDRLAERQETQYF,TGCAGCGACCGACTAGCGGAGCGGCAAGAGACCCAGTACTTC
NA,TRBJ2-7,NA,TRBV19,CASSLGSGGGVYEQYF,TGTGCCAGTTCGCTTGGGTCGGGTGGCGGGGTGTACGAGCAGTACTTC
NA,TRBJ1-3,NA,TRBV27,CARTRQTSGNTIYF,TGTGCCAGGACCCGACAGACCTCTGGAAACACCATATATTTT
NA,TRBJ2-5,TRBD2,TRBV4-1,CASSQPLADQETQYF,TGCGCCAGCAGCCAGCCCCTAGCGGACCAAGAGACCCAGTACTTC
NA,TRBJ2-1,NA,TRBV6-5,CASSYSRAVYNEQFF,TGTGCCAGCAGTTACTCGCGGGCCGTATACAATGAGCAGTTCTTC
NA,TRBJ2-1,TRBD1,TRBV5-1,CASSLTGESYNEQFF,TGCGCCAGCAGCTTGACAGGGGAATCCTACAATGAGCAGTTCTTC
NA,TRBJ1-1,NA,TRBV2,CASRRPSTEAFF,TGTGCCAGCAGGCGGCCGAGCACTGAAGCTTTCTTT
NA,TRBJ1-3,TRBD1,TRBV9,CASSGDRHSGNTIYF,TGTGCCAGCAGCGGGGACAGGCACTCTGGAAACACCATATATTTT
NA,TRBJ2-2,NA,TRBV7-8,CASSSKAAVPTGELFF,TGTGCCAGCAGCTCCAAAGCAGCGGTACCCACCGGGGAGCTGTTTTTT
NA,TRBJ1-1,NA,TRBV5-1,CASSLGGPTDKKSMAEAFF,TGCGCCAGCAGCTTGGGGGGGCCGACAGATAAAAAATCAATGGCTGAAGCTTTCTTT
NA,TRBJ2-5,TRBD2,TRBV9,CASSAGLAGTETQYF,TGTGCCAGCAGCGCGGGACTAGCGGGAACAGAGACCCAGTACTTC
NA,TRBJ2-7,TRBD1,TRBV6-1,CASASGTASSYEQYF,TGTGCCAGCGCTTCCGGGACAGCCAGCTCCTACGAGCAGTACTTC
NA,TRBJ2-7,TRBD1,TRBV4-1,CASSQEGAPGTGSYEQYF,TGCGCCAGCAGCCAAGAAGGGGCCCCCGGGACAGGATCCTACGAGCAGTACTTC
NA,TRBJ2-7,NA,TRBV6-5,CASSYLGGYEQYF,TGTGCCAGCAGTTACTTGGGGGGCTACGAGCAGTACTTC
NA,TRBJ2-7,NA,TRBV9,CASSVQGWDEQYF,TGTGCCAGCAGCGTCCAGGGGTGGGACGAGCAGTACTTC
NA,TRBJ1-5,TRBD1,TRBV6-5,CASRRGTEINQPQHF,TGTGCCAGCAGGAGAGGGACAGAGATAAATCAGCCCCAGCATTTT
NA,TRBJ2-1,TRBD2,TRBV5-4,CASSPTSGDNEQFF,TGTGCCAGCAGCCCAACTAGCGGGGACAATGAGCAGTTCTTC
once,TRBJ2-1,NA,TRBV2,CASSFRKVTKDGNEQFF,TGTGCCAGCAGTTTTAGGAAGGTAACTAAAGATGGGAATGAGCAGTTCTTC
NA,TRBJ2-7,TRBD2,TRBV10-3,CAISAFSGLAGEQYF,TGTGCCATCAGTGCCTTCTCCGGACTAGCTGGCGAGCAGTACTTC
NA,TRBJ2-7,TRBD1,TRBV12-5,CASGYYWTGEDYEQYF,TGTGCTAGTGGTTACTACTGGACAGGGGAGGACTACGAGCAGTACTTC
NA,TRBJ1-6,NA,TRBV2,CASSPSENYNSPLHF,TGTGCCAGCAGTCCGTCCGAGAACTATAATTCACCCCTCCACTTT
NA,TRBJ2-3,TRBD1,TRBV7-9,CASSMDRGLSTDTQYF,TGTGCCAGCAGCATGGACAGGGGGCTAAGCACAGATACGCAGTATTTT
NA,TRBJ2-3,NA,TRBV13,CASSTTDTQYF,TGTGCCAGCAGCACTACAGATACGCAGTATTTT
NA,TRBJ1-1,TRBD1,TRBV5-6,CASSLGTGGTEAFF,TGTGCCAGCAGCCTTGGGACAGGGGGCACTGAAGCTTTCTTT
NA,TRBJ2-5,TRBD1,TRBV5-6,CASSRDRVGFETQYF,TGTGCCAGCAGTCGCGACAGGGTAGGGTTTGAGACCCAGTACTTC
NA,TRBJ1-5,NA,TRBV6-4,CATAGRQPVTWKSNQPQHF,TGTGCCACCGCAGGTCGGCAACCAGTCACGTGGAAAAGCAATCAGCCCCAGCATTTT
NA,TRBJ1-6,TRBD1,TRBV6-5,CASSYAWGQGNSPLHF,TGTGCCAGCAGTTATGCGTGGGGACAGGGAAATTCACCCCTCCACTTT
NA,TRBJ1-1,NA,TRBV7-9,CASRVNTEAFF,TGTGCCAGCCGAGTGAACACTGAAGCTTTCTTT
NA,TRBJ2-5,NA,TRBV16,CASSQWGGETQYF,TGTGCCAGCAGCCAATGGGGAGGAGAGACCCAGTACTTC
NA,TRBJ2-1,TRBD2,TRBV9,CASSFRDYPYNEQFF,TGTGCCAGCAGCTTCCGGGACTACCCTTACAATGAGCAGTTCTTC
NA,TRBJ2-1,TRBD1,TRBV11-3,CASSLDRTGSYNEQFF,TGTGCCAGCAGCTTAGATCGGACAGGCTCCTACAATGAGCAGTTCTTC
NA,TRBJ2-3,NA,TRBV9,CASKRYDTQYF,TGTGCCAGCAAGCGGTACGATACGCAGTATTTT
NA,TRBJ2-1,TRBD2,TRBV29-1,CSVDGRGDYNEQFF,TGCAGCGTTGATGGGCGGGGGGACTACAATGAGCAGTTCTTC